This passage covers 23 T cell receptor beta chains from one sample sequenced in a study of OX40 agonist ivuxolimab in advanced cancers. Sequencing was performed with immunoSEQ multiplex PCR; in TCRdb, only in-frame clones are kept and a portion is missing. Of just under 55,000 clones in the sample, more than 75% were seen once. Source: CD4+ or CD8+ T cells sorted from blood, taken in a trial of the OX40 agonist ivuxolimab. The receptors were sampled from an adult with an advanced solid tumor such as melanoma, head and neck, liver or kidney cancer.

V usage is TRBV5-6 and J usage is TRBJ2-3; D uncertain. V dropped 0 bases and J dropped 0 bases, with 2 bases sitting between them. CDR3 length: 13 amino acids. CDR1 is SGHDT, CDR2 YYEEEE, per germline. The CDR3 reads CASSLDSTDTQYF. As DNA, the CDR3 is TGTGCCAGCAGCTTGGACAGCACAGATACGCAGTATTTT.

The chain employs TRBV2 and TRBJ2-4, with 7 bases fitting TRBD1. The length of the CDR3 is 16 residues. Germline CDR1 SNHLY, CDR2 FYNNEI. V trimming: 10 bases; J trimming: 3 bases; junction bases outside the gene matches: 15. CDR3 coding DNA: TGTGCCACCAACACAGGGGTTAGGGTAGGCAAAAACATTCAGTACTTC. As protein: CATNTGVRVGKNIQYF.

The rearrangement joins TRBV7-9 to TRBJ1-5; the D gene is possibly TRBD1 (5 bases). Germline CDR1 reads SEHNR; CDR2 reads FQNEAQ (reference sequence). The V and J ends lost 3 bases and 7 bases respectively, with 10 bases between them. The CDR3 loop spans 13 amino acids. The CDR3 sequence is CASSFERGQPQHF. The CDR3, as DNA: TGTGCCAGCAGCTTTGAGAGGGGACAGCCCCAGCATTTT.

CDR3 region: CASSVEHSGLTYF. The CDR3 DNA follows: TGTGCCAGCAGCGTAGAGCATTCAGGACTTACGTACTTC. This chain uses TRBV9 with TRBJ2-5; tentative D call: TRBD2 (5 bases). The CDR3 contains 13 residues. V was shortened by 0 bases and J by 13 bases, with 16 bases between the two germline ends. Germline CDR1 and CDR2: SGDLS and YYNGEE. Based on the CDR3 plus reference TRBV9 and TRBJ2-5, the full variable domain is DSGVTQTPKHLITATGQRVTLRCSPRSGDLSVYWYQQSLDQGLQFLIQYYNGEERAKGNILERFSAQQFPDLHSELNLSSLELGDSALYFCASSVEHSGLTYFGPGTRLLVL.

The chain joins TRBV7-6 to TRBJ1-1; the match to TRBD1 covers 7 bases. V gave up 5 bases and J gave up 2 bases; unmatched junction bases: 5. Germline V lookup: CDR1 SGHVS, CDR2 FNYEAQ. The CDR3 is made up of 14 amino acids. The CDR3 reads CASSVNRGNTEAFF. The DNA for the CDR3 is TGTGCCAGCAGCGTGAACAGGGGAAACACTGAAGCTTTCTTT.

The gene calls are TRBV7-9 and TRBJ2-1; 9 bases are a match to TRBD2. This CDR3 contains 16 residues. Germline V gives CDR1 SEHNR, CDR2 FQNEAQ (reference sequence). After removal of 0 bases from V and 8 bases from J, the junction contained 8 bases not matched to a gene. DNA for the CDR3: TGTGCCAGCAGCTTAGCCGGCGGGAGGGTTAAGGATGAGCAGTTCTTC. Translation gives CASSLAGGRVKDEQFF.

The chain joins TRBV9 to TRBJ2-5, with 8 nucleotides matching TRBD2. The CDR3 sequence is 16 residues long. Germline assignment: CDR1 SGDLS and CDR2 YYNGEE. Trimming took 0 bases from V and 5 from J; bases not matched to a gene: 9. The CDR3 loop is CASSVAGGAVGETQYF. The CDR3 DNA reads as TGTGCCAGCAGCGTAGCCGGGGGGGCCGTTGGGGAGACCCAGTACTTC.

This rearrangement joins TRBV5-8 to TRBJ1-5, with 9 bases aligning to TRBD1. Trimming took 2 bases from V and 2 from J; bases not matched to a gene: 5. The germline CDR1 and CDR2 sequences are SGHTS and YDEGEE. The CDR3 covers 16 residues. The CDR3 here is CASSLTGTGRNQPQHF. CDR3 nucleotide sequence: TGTGCCAGCAGCTTAACCGGGACAGGGCGCAATCAGCCCCAGCATTTT.

V is TRBV4-1 and J is TRBJ2-1; tentative D call: TRBD2 (5 bases). CDR1 MGHRA and CDR2 YSYEKL come from the germline V gene. V gave up 4 bases and J gave up 1 base, with 14 bases separating them. This CDR3 is 16 amino acids long. For the CDR3, the DNA is TGCGCCAGCAGCCCTCCGATAGCGCTATCCTACAATGAGCAGTTCTTC. Amino acid sequence: CASSPPIALSYNEQFF.

V gene TRBV7-2 combines with J gene TRBJ1-2; a possible D gene is TRBD1 (5 bases). CDR1 is SGHTA and CDR2 is FQGNSA in the germline V gene. The CDR3 contains 14 residues. Trimming shortened V by 4 bases and J by 2 bases, and 11 bases separated the two germline ends. The CDR3 here is CASSSNKGNYGYTF. For the CDR3, the DNA is TGTGCCAGCAGCTCCAACAAGGGGAACTATGGCTACACCTTC. Based on the CDR3 plus reference TRBV7-2 and TRBJ1-2, the full variable domain is GAGVSQSPSNKVTEKGKDVELRCDPISGHTALYWYRQSLGQGLEFLIYFQGNSAPDKSGLPSDRFSAERTGGSVSTLTIQRTQQEDSAVYLCASSSNKGNYGYTFGSGTRLTVV.

CDR3 sequence reads: CASREGPVTGEKLFF. The CDR3 coding sequence is TGTGCCAGCAGGGAGGGTCCAGTCACGGGTGAAAAACTGTTTTTT. The chain combines TRBV2 with TRBJ1-4; no definite D call. CDR1 SNHLY and CDR2 FYNNEI come from the germline V gene. V lost 6 bases, J lost 7 bases, and 18 bases lay in between. The CDR3 has 15 amino acids.

The chain joins TRBV15 to TRBJ2-6, with D tentatively TRBD1 (5 bases). The CDR3 runs 17 residues. The germline V gene has CDR1 LNHNV and CDR2 YYDKDF (reference sequence). Trimming stripped 0 bases from V and 0 bases from J, with 9 bases between. The CDR3 protein is CATSRDPRASGANVLTF. CDR3 coding DNA: TGTGCCACCAGCAGAGATCCCAGGGCCTCTGGGGCCAACGTCCTGACTTTC.

This clone was seen a few times. This rearrangement joins TRBV28 to TRBJ2-7; 8 nucleotides line up with TRBD1. Germline loops: CDR1 MDHEN, CDR2 SYDVKM. The CDR3 runs to 14 residues. J gave up 4 bases and V 8 bases, and 10 bases lay outside the gene matches. CDR3 coding DNA: TGTGCCAGCGGCACAGGGGGTATCGGGTACGAGCAGTACTTC. Its protein is CASGTGGIGYEQYF.

The chain employs TRBV29-1 and TRBJ2-2; 12 nucleotides agree with TRBD1. Germline V gene data show CDR1 as SQVTM and CDR2 as ANQGSEA. The trim removed 7 bases at V and 2 bases at J, leaving 5 bases unmatched. The CDR3 runs to 15 residues. This CDR3 is CSAKGTGGNTGELFF. The CDR3 DNA reads as TGCAGCGCAAAAGGGACAGGGGGCAACACCGGGGAGCTGTTTTTT.

The chain recombines TRBV19 with TRBJ2-2; D not resolved. This CDR3 spans 14 amino acids. The germline V gene encodes CDR1 LNHDA and CDR2 SQIVND (reference sequence). V shed 1 base and J shed 4 bases, with 7 bases lying between them. The chain's CDR3 is CASSIATGTGELFF. The CDR3 nucleotides are TGTGCCAGTAGTATAGCCACCGGCACCGGGGAGCTGTTTTTT.

A remark on this clone: Its ends do not fully match the called genes, so a read error is possible. The CDR3 sequence is CSGGGLTTGTQYF. In DNA form, the CDR3 reads TGCAGCGGGGGGGGACTAACCACAGGTACGCAGTATTTT. This rearrangement joins TRBV29-1 to TRBJ2-3; 7 bases map to TRBD2. This CDR3 has 13 residues. Germline V CDR1 and CDR2: SQVTM, ANQGSEA.

The genes are TRBV7-2 and TRBJ2-3; 11 bases align to TRBD2. Germline values: CDR1 SGHTA, CDR2 FQGNSA. V lost 2 bases, J lost 2 bases, and 3 bases stayed unmatched. The length of the CDR3 is 16 residues. CDR3 sequence (DNA): TGTGCCAGCAGCTTATTGACTAGCGGGAACACAGATACGCAGTATTTT. This translates into CASSLLTSGNTDTQYF.

This chain links TRBV7-8 with TRBJ1-1; TRBD1 might be the D (6 bases). Germline assignment: CDR1 SGHVS and CDR2 FQNEAQ. Trimming took off 6 bases at V and 3 bases at J, with 20 bases between the two ends. The CDR3 runs to 16 residues. The CDR3 region is CASRMRGAEGYTEAFF. Written as DNA, the CDR3 is TGTGCCAGCAGAATGCGGGGGGCGGAAGGGTACACTGAAGCTTTCTTT.

The gene calls are TRBV11-2 and TRBJ1-1, with 8 bases that match TRBD1. CDR1 is SGHAT, CDR2 FQNNGV, per germline. V lost 0 bases, J lost 1 base, and 4 bases stayed unmatched. This CDR3 spans 16 amino acids. The CDR3 DNA reads TGTGCCAGCAGCTTAGATCCAGGGGGCGGGAACACTGAAGCTTTCTTT. Translation gives CASSLDPGGGNTEAFF.

J is TRBJ2-4 and V is TRBV10-2; possibly TRBD1 or TRBD2 for D (5 bases each). CDR1 is WSHSY, CDR2 SAAADI, per germline. The CDR3 is 16 residues long. Trimming took 1 base from V and 1 from J, leaving 11 bases between them. The CDR3 region is CASSEWDGGAKNIQYF. The CDR3 DNA is TGCGCCAGCAGTGAGTGGGACGGTGGGGCCAAAAACATTCAGTACTTC.

The chain uses TRBV14 and TRBJ2-1; D remains ambiguous. V was cut by 3 bases and J by 2 bases, with 5 bases left in between. The V gene's germline CDR1 is SGHDN and CDR2 FVKESK. The CDR3 runs 13 residues. The CDR3 DNA reads as TGTGCCAGCAGCCACTACACCTACAATGAGCAGTTCTTC. This gives the protein CASSHYTYNEQFF. The full variable domain, completed using reference TRBV14 and TRBJ2-1, is EAGVTQFPSHSVIEKGQTVTLRCDPISGHDNLYWYRRVMGKEIKFLLHFVKESKQDESGMPNNRFLAERTGGTYSTLKVQPAELEDSGVYFCASSHYTYNEQFFGPGTRLTVL.

V and J are TRBV6-1 and TRBJ1-2; the D is unclear. The CDR3 runs 13 residues. V was trimmed by 6 bases and J by 4 bases, leaving 12 bases between them. Germline values: CDR1 MNHNS, CDR2 SASEGT. The CDR3 nucleotides read TGTGCCAGCAGGGTCGGGTCTCTCTATGGCTACACCTTC. Its protein product is CASRVGSLYGYTF.

V and J are TRBV6-1 and TRBJ1-1; D is undetermined. Germline CDR1 reads MNHNS; CDR2 reads SASEGT. The CDR3 loop spans 15 amino acids. The V gene lost 3 bases and the J gene lost 1 base, with 12 bases spanning the gap. The CDR3 region is CASSEVPGGNTEAFF. DNA for the CDR3: TGTGCCAGCAGTGAGGTCCCTGGCGGGAACACTGAAGCTTTCTTT.